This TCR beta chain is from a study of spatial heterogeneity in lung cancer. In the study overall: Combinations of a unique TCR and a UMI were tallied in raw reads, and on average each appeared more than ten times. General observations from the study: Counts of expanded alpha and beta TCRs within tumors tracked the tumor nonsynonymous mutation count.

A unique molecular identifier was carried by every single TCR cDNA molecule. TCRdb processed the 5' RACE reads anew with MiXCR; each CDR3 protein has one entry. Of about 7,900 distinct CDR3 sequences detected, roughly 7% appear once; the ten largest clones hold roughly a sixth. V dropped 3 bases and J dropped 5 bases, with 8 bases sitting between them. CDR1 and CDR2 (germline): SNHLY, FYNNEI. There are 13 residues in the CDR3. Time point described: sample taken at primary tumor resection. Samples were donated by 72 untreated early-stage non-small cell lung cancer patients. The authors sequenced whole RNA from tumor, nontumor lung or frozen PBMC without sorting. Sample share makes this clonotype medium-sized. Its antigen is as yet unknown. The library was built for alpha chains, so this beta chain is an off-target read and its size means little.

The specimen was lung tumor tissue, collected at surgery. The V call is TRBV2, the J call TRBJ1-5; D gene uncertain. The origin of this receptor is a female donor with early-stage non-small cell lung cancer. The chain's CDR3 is CASSETRDQPQHF. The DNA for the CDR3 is TGTGCCAGCAGTGAGACCAGAGATCAGCCCCAGCATTTT.